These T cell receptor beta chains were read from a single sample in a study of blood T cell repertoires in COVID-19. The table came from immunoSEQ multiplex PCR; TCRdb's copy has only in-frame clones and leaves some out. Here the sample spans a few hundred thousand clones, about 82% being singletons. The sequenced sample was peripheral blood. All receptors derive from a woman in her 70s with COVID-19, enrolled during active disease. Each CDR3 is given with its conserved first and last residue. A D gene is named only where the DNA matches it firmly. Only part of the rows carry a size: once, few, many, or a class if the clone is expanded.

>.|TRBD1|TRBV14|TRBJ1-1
CASSSQGAGTEAFF
TGTGCCAGCAGCAGCCAGGGGGCTGGCACTGAAGCTTTCTTT
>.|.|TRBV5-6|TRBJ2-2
CASSLYGLSGTGELFF
TGTGCCAGCAGCTTGTATGGCCTCTCGGGCACCGGGGAGCTGTTTTTT
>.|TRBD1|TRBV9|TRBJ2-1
CASSGGQGEREYNEQFF
TGTGCCAGCAGCGGGGGACAGGGCGAAAGGGAATACAATGAGCAGTTCTTC
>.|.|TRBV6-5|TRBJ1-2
CASSYLLGGYGYTF
TGTGCCAGCAGTTACCTCCTAGGAGGGTATGGCTACACCTTC
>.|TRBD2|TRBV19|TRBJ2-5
CASSRLSGGETQYF
TGTGCCAGTAGTAGGCTTAGCGGGGGAGAGACCCAGTACTTC
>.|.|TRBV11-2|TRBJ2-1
CASSLVGRALGEQFF
TGTGCCAGCAGCTTAGTGGGCAGGGCGTTAGGTGAGCAGTTCTTC
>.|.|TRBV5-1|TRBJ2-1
CASSLVPAEIYNEQFF
TGCGCCAGCAGCTTGGTCCCCGCGGAAATCTACAATGAGCAGTTCTTC
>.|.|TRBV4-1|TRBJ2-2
CASSQDDTNTGELFF
TGCGCCAGCAGCCAAGACGACACTAACACCGGGGAGCTGTTTTTT
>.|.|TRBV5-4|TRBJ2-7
CASSPTSDRRDYEQYF
TGTGCCAGCAGCCCCACTTCGGACAGGAGGGATTATGAGCAGTACTTC
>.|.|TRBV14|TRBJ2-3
CASSRDWSTDTQYF
TGTGCCAGCAGCCGGGACTGGAGCACAGATACGCAGTATTTT
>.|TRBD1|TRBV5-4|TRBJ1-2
CASSHPGQRPAGGYTF
TGTGCCAGCAGCCATCCGGGACAGAGACCCGCGGGGGGCTACACCTTC
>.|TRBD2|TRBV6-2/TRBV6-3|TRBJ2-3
CASSYSLAGADTQYF
TGTGCCAGCAGTTACAGCCTAGCGGGGGCAGATACGCAGTATTTT
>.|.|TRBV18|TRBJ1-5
CASSPQGSYSNQPQHF
TGTGCCAGCTCACCCCAGGGATCCTATAGCAATCAGCCCCAGCATTTT
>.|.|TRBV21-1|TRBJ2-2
CASSKAGTSGQNTGELFF
TGTGCCAGCAGCAAAGCCGGGACTAGCGGACAGAACACCGGGGAGCTGTTTTTT
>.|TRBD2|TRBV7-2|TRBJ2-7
CASRAPGLAGKTYEQYF
TGTGCCAGCAGGGCCCCGGGACTAGCGGGGAAAACCTACGAGCAGTACTTC
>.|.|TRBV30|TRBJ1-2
CAWREDSPDYGYTF
TGTGCCTGGAGGGAGGACAGTCCTGACTATGGCTACACCTTC
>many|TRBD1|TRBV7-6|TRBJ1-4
CASSLARDRGFEKLFF
TGTGCCAGCAGCTTAGCCCGGGACAGGGGATTCGAAAAACTGTTTTTT
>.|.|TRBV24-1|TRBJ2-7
CATSDPRSSYEQYF
TGTGCCACCAGTGACCCTAGGAGCTCCTACGAGCAGTACTTC
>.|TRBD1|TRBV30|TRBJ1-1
CAWSQDRGEEAFF
TGTGCCTGGAGTCAGGACAGGGGTGAAGAAGCTTTCTTT
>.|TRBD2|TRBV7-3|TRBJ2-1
CASSSLAGAYNEQFF
TGTGCCAGCAGCTCTTTAGCGGGGGCCTACAATGAGCAGTTCTTC
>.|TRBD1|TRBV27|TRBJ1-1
CASRGQVNTEAFF
TGTGCCAGCAGGGGACAGGTGAACACTGAAGCTTTCTTT
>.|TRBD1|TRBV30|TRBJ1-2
CAWSQGDRNYGYTF
TGTGCCTGGAGTCAGGGGGACAGAAACTATGGCTACACCTTC
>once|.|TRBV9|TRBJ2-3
CASSVGARSDTQYF
TGTGCCAGCAGCGTAGGGGCCCGCTCAGATACGCAGTATTTT